One sample yielded the 5 T cell receptor beta chains listed below, sequenced in a study of radiation and T cells in renal cell carcinoma. Repertoires were generated with immunoSEQ multiplex PCR, while TCRdb's copy carries only in-frame clones and drops some. The table includes roughly 130,000 clones, 70% to 90% detected once. The time point here: blood 2 weeks post-SBRT. Regarding treatment: 15 Gy SBRT to primary tumor, nephrectomy 4 weeks later. Sequenced material: blood, taken from a patient whose treatment included radiotherapy and nephrectomy. These receptor sequences come from a woman aged 70-85 years with renal cell carcinoma.

V is TRBV6-5 and J is TRBJ2-7, with 12 positions matching TRBD1. The CDR3 has 15 residues. J lost 4 bases, V lost 7 bases, and 8 bases had no gene match. The germline V gene has CDR1 MNHEY and CDR2 SVGAGI. The CDR3 is CASTPPGQGAYEQYF. The DNA of the CDR3 is TGTGCCAGCACCCCACCGGGACAGGGGGCTTACGAGCAGTACTTC.

This clone appeared once. The chain uses TRBV19 and TRBJ1-1; 12 nucleotides line up with TRBD1. The CDR3 has 16 residues. V dropped 6 bases and J dropped 5; count of bases not matched to a gene: 10. Germline lookup yields CDR1 LNHDA and CDR2 SQIVND (reference sequence). This CDR3 is CASRIRDRGLGTEAFF. The CDR3 nucleotides read TGTGCCAGTAGAATCCGGGACAGGGGGCTGGGAACTGAAGCTTTCTTT.

The chain employs TRBV5-1 and TRBJ2-6; TRBD1 matches 8 bases. In germline, CDR1 is SGHRS, CDR2 YFSETQ. V gave up 2 bases and J gave up 0 bases; unmatched junction bases: 4. The CDR3 has 17 amino acids. The CDR3: CASSFETGASGANVLTF. The CDR3, as DNA: TGCGCCAGCAGCTTTGAGACAGGGGCCTCTGGGGCCAACGTCCTGACTTTC.

The gene calls are TRBV11-3 and TRBJ2-7, with unresolved D. Germline V gene sequence: CDR1 SGHNT, CDR2 YENEEA. The V and J ends lost 3 bases and 2 bases respectively, with 11 bases between them. This CDR3 has 14 amino acids. DNA for the CDR3: TGTGCCAGCAGCTTTCAGGTTGCCCCCTACGAGCAGTACTTC. As protein: CASSFQVAPYEQYF.

The chain carries TRBV5-6 and TRBJ2-7; TRBD1 matches at 8 bases. With V trimmed by 1 base and J by 5 bases, 5 bases remained unmatched. Germline V gene lookup returns CDR1 SGHDT and CDR2 YYEEEE. The CDR3 has 14 residues. CDR3 nucleotide sequence: TGTGCCAGCAGCTTGCAGGGGGCGTGGAACGAGCAGTACTTC. It encodes CASSLQGAWNEQYF.